This T cell receptor (beta chain) stems from a study of T-cell reconstitution after alpha-beta-depleted transplantation in children. Preparation of the TCRbeta library used unique molecular identifiers. TCRdb reprocessed the PCR reads with MiXCR, giving one entry per CDR3 protein. The data show around 670,000 distinct CDR3 sequences, about an eighth seen once. This clonotype was detected only a few times. The specimen was PBMCs, collected before TCRalphabeta/CD19-depleted stem cell transplant. The receptor comes from a girl aged 2 to 9 with congenital amegakaryocytic thrombocytopenia, due to receive a stem cell transplant.

CDR3 nucleotide sequence: TGTGCCAGCAGTTTAGGAGGCAGGATGTACACTGAAGCTTTCTTT. It encodes CASSLGGRMYTEAFF. The chain has TRBV12-3 or TRBV12-4 and TRBJ1-1, with D hard to call. The CDR3 covers 15 residues. Trimming left V 1 base short and J 3 bases short, with 12 bases between.